The rows below give T cell receptor beta chains drawn from one sample of a study of CD8 T cells in ankylosing spondylitis. One entry per CDR3 protein results from TCRdb running MiXCR on the 5' RACE reads. The table shows 120,000 to 150,000 distinct CDR3 sequences, with approximately 9.2% occurring only once. Input material: synovial fluid, either unsorted or a sorted T cell fraction (not recorded which). Source of these receptors: a male donor with ankylosing spondylitis. Both conserved end residues are trimmed from each CDR3. Each record gives: CDR3 length, clone size, J gene, V gene, CDR3 protein. Size tells how often a clone was seen (once, few, many) or the class of an expanded clone, and some rows leave it out.

14	NA	TRBJ1-2	TRBV29-1	SAYREGGEDNYGYT
13	few	TRBJ2-7	TRBV6-6	ASRRSGGSAYEQY
16	many	TRBJ2-1	TRBV6-2/TRBV6-3	ASSYSPRTSGYLNEQF
12	few	TRBJ2-1	TRBV20-1	SAPARGAGDEQF
13	NA	TRBJ1-2	TRBV12-3/TRBV12-4	AISPAGGGGYGYT
15	few	TRBJ1-6	TRBV5-1	ASSLQGPSSYNSPLH
16	few	TRBJ2-3	TRBV20-1	SADEGGGTGRLADTQY
13	few	TRBJ2-7	TRBV5-1	ASSSNFPGLDEQY
10	many	TRBJ1-5	TRBV20-1	SARVLNQPQH
14	NA	TRBJ2-2	TRBV9	ASSVGAYRDTGELF
10	many	TRBJ1-5	TRBV6-5	ASSYPGQPQH
14	many	TRBJ2-5	TRBV24-1	ATSDSSMRGGETQY
12	few	TRBJ2-7	TRBV20-1	SAVTADRSSEQY
15	NA	TRBJ1-2	TRBV28	ASSPALDLKRFYGYT
13	many	TRBJ1-6	TRBV4-1	ASSQGGGYNSPLH
13	many	TRBJ2-1	TRBV28	ASRSSGRDYNEQF
14	many	TRBJ2-7	TRBV11-2	ASSASWTVLSYEQY
12	few	TRBJ1-5	TRBV27	ASSLQGAHQPQH
12	few	TRBJ2-3	TRBV2	ASSAWTQGDTQY
12	NA	TRBJ2-5	TRBV28	ASSPQGRDGTQY
13	many	TRBJ1-6	TRBV6-1	ASSPDTGGDSPLH
12	NA	TRBJ1-5	TRBV25-1	ASSEYRSNQPQH
13	many	TRBJ2-5	TRBV2	ASSEVRHMAGPQY
10	many	TRBJ1-1	TRBV20-1	SAKGHWAEAF
14	many	TRBJ2-5	TRBV7-3	ASSLRPGTAQETQY
15	few	TRBJ2-2	TRBV7-2	ASSPTGTPLNTGELF
17	NA	TRBJ2-2	TRBV4-2	ASSQDRMAGRFRGGELF
8	many	TRBJ2-1	TRBV20-1	SASRAQRV